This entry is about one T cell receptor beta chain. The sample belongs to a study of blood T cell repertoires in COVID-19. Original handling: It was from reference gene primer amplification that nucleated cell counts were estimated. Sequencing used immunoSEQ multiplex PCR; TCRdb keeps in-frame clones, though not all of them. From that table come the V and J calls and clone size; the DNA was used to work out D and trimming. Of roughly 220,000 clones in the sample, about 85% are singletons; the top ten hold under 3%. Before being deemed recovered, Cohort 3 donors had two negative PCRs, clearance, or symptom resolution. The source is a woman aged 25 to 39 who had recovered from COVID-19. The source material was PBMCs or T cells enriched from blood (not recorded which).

The CDR3 is CASSQARNTGELFF. CDR3 DNA: TGTGCCAGCAGCCAAGCCAGGAACACCGGGGAGCTGTTTTTT. V usage is TRBV4-2 and J usage is TRBJ2-2; no reliable D call. Trimming removed 1 base at V and 1 base at J, with 4 bases between. CDR1 and CDR2 from the germline V gene are LGHNA and YNFKEQ. This CDR3 region has 14 residues.